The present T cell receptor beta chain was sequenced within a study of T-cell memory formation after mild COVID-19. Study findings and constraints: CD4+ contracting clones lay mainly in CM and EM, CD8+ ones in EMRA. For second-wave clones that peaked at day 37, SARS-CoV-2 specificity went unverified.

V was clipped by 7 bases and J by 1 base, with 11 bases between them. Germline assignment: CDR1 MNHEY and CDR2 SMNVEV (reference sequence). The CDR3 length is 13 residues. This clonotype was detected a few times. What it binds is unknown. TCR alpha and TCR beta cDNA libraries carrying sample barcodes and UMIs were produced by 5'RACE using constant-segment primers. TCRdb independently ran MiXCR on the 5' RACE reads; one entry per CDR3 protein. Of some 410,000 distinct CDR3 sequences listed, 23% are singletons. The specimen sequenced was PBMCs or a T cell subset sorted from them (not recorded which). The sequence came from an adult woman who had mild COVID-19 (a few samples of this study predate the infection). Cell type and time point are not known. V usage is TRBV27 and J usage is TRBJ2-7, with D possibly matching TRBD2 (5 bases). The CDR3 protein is CASTPPGSYEQYF. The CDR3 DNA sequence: TGTGCCAGCACCCCACCGGGGTCCTACGAGCAGTACTTC.